The 25 T cell receptor beta chains presented below share a single source sample, sequenced in a study of beta chain features in type 1 diabetes. Expressed TCRB transcripts were sequenced, since all the RNA that had been isolated was reverse transcribed. Sequencing used immunoSEQ multiplex PCR; TCRdb keeps in-frame clones, though not all of them. The repertoire holds 200,000 to 300,000 clones, about 25% seen once, with roughly 4.1% in the top ten. Source material: central memory CD4+ T cells from blood. The origin of the receptors is a man aged 25 to 45 in good health.

There are a few counts of this clone. The chain recombines TRBV19 with TRBJ2-1; 14 nucleotides match TRBD2. This CDR3 is built from 20 residues. With 6 bases clipped from V and 8 bases from J, the junction kept 21 bases outside the gene matches. Germline V CDR1 and CDR2: LNHDA, SQIVND (reference sequence). CDR3 coding DNA: TGTGCCAGTAGCCTCATGACAGGGGCGCGGGGACTAGCGGGAGAGGATGAGCAGTTCTTC. Encoded protein: CASSLMTGARGLAGEDEQFF.

A few counts support this clone. The rearrangement joins TRBV7-7 to TRBJ2-7; the match to TRBD1 covers 9 bases. The J segment lost 3 bases and the V segment lost 5 bases, leaving 5 bases of the junction unmatched. CDR1 and CDR2 (germline): SSHAT, FNYEAQ (reference sequence). The length of the CDR3 is 14 residues. In DNA form, the CDR3 reads TGTGCCAGCAGCCCTGGACAGGGGAACTACGAGCAGTACTTC. Protein sequence: CASSPGQGNYEQYF.

The chain recombines TRBV7-9 with TRBJ2-7, with TRBD1 matching 11 bases. CDR1 and CDR2 from the germline V gene are SEHNR and FQNEAQ (reference sequence). The CDR3 runs to 15 residues. Trimming at V came to 2 bases and at J to 6 bases, leaving 6 bases not matched to a gene. The CDR3 DNA follows: TGTGCCAGCAGCTTACCCCCCGGGACAGGGGGCGAGCAGTACTTC. Protein sequence: CASSLPPGTGGEQYF.

V and J are TRBV2 and TRBJ2-1; 10 positions match TRBD1. CDR3 length: 15 residues. J gave up 7 bases and V 6 bases, and 9 bases lay outside the gene matches. Germline-derived CDR1 and CDR2 are SNHLY and FYNNEI. The CDR3 is CASRARDRGGNEQFF. CDR3 DNA sequence: TGTGCCAGCAGGGCCCGGGACAGGGGCGGGAATGAGCAGTTCTTC.

The chain recombines TRBV5-1 with TRBJ2-5; D gene uncertain. In germline, CDR1 is SGHRS, CDR2 YFSETQ. Trimming removed 0 bases at V and 4 bases at J, with 7 bases between. The CDR3 is 13 amino acids. The CDR3 sequence: CASSLGVPETQYF. CDR3 sequence (DNA): TGCGCCAGCAGCTTGGGAGTTCCAGAGACCCAGTACTTC.

This clone was seen more than once but under ten times. This chain uses TRBV12-5 with TRBJ2-3; TRBD1 is a possible D gene (7 bases). Trimming took 6 bases from V and 3 from J, leaving 16 bases between them. Germline V gene data show CDR1 as LGHNT and CDR2 as FRNRAP. CDR3 length: 15 amino acids. The CDR3 DNA follows: TGTGCTAGTGGACAACCCCAGGGGGGAACAGATACGCAGTATTTT. The encoded protein is CASGQPQGGTDTQYF.

This chain uses TRBV28 with TRBJ2-1; D is perhaps TRBD2 (7 bases). The CDR3 totals 14 residues. CDR1 is MDHEN and CDR2 is SYDVKM in the germline V gene. Between the trimmed V and J ends, which lost 6 bases and 8 bases, there was a span of 17 bases. The CDR3 reads CASRGGGSVDEQFF. In DNA form, the CDR3 reads TGTGCCAGCAGGGGGGGCGGGAGCGTCGATGAGCAGTTCTTC.

In this sample, this clone turned up a few times. The chain uses TRBV15 and TRBJ2-7; D perhaps matches TRBD2 (6 bases). The CDR3 loop spans 14 amino acids. In germline, CDR1 is LNHNV, CDR2 YYDKDF (reference sequence). V lost 0 bases to trimming and J lost 3 bases, with 9 bases between them. This chain's CDR3 is CATSRDEGLYEQYF. DNA of the CDR3: TGTGCCACCAGCAGAGACGAGGGACTCTACGAGCAGTACTTC.

The chain carries TRBV4-3 and TRBJ2-5; no clear D. Trimming cost V 0 bases and J 5 bases, with 7 bases left between them. This CDR3 spans 13 amino acids. Looked up from germline, CDR1 is LGHNA and CDR2 is YSLEER. Written as DNA, the CDR3 is TGCGCCAGCAGCCAAGATCGAAAGGAGACCCAGTACTTC. This encodes CASSQDRKETQYF.

The J gene is TRBJ2-5, the V gene TRBV18; TRBD1 agrees at 11 bases. Germline assignment: CDR1 KGHSH and CDR2 LQKENI. The V segment lost 3 bases and the J segment 4 bases; nucleotides outside the gene matches: 4. The CDR3 length is 15 residues. Here the CDR3 reads CASSPGTGGRETQYF. The CDR3 bases are TGTGCCAGCTCACCCGGGACAGGGGGGAGAGAGACCCAGTACTTC. The full variable domain, with the rest looked up from reference TRBV18 and TRBJ2-5, is NAGVMQNPRHLVRRRGQEARLRCSPMKGHSHVYWYRQLPEEGLKFMVYLQKENIIDESGMPKERFSAEFPKEGPSILRIQQVVRGDSAAYFCASSPGTGGRETQYFGPGTRLLVL.

V gene TRBV5-4 combines with J gene TRBJ2-3; 11 positions match TRBD2. Trimming removed 4 bases from V and 2 bases from J; junction bases left unmatched: 3. The CDR3 contains 15 residues. Per germline, CDR1 SGHNT and CDR2 YYREEE (reference sequence). In DNA, the CDR3 is TGTGCCAGCAGCCCGACTAGCGGGGCCACAGATACGCAGTATTTT. Its protein is CASSPTSGATDTQYF.

The CDR3 is CASSLGQGISYEQYF. The DNA for the CDR3 is TGTGCCAGCAGCTTGGGACAGGGGATCTCCTACGAGCAGTACTTC. The chain recombines TRBV13 with TRBJ2-7; 10 bases map to TRBD1. The CDR3 runs to 15 residues. The germline CDR1 and CDR2 sequences are PRHDT and FYEKMQ (reference sequence). V shed 3 bases, J shed 0 bases, and the junction held 2 bases outside the gene matches.

The V and J genes are TRBV29-1 and TRBJ2-3; 8 nucleotides agree with TRBD2. Germline V gene sequence: CDR1 SQVTM, CDR2 ANQGSEA. Germline trimming cut 4 bases from V and 1 base from J; bases unmatched to any gene: 4. This CDR3 region has 14 residues. The CDR3 spells CSVAPGLGTDTQYF. In DNA form, the CDR3 reads TGCAGCGTTGCTCCGGGACTAGGCACAGATACGCAGTATTTT.

This clone came up a few times. The J gene is TRBJ2-7, the V gene TRBV25-1; D not resolved. The CDR3 spans 12 residues. In germline, CDR1 is MGHDK, CDR2 SYGVNS. Deletions cut 4 bases from V and 7 bases from J, with 11 bases between. The CDR3 spells CASSGASGEQYF. The DNA of the CDR3 is TGTGCCAGCAGTGGCGCATCCGGAGAGCAGTACTTC.

The chain links TRBV18 to TRBJ2-2, with D unclear. The CDR3 has 15 amino acids. CDR1 KGHSH and CDR2 LQKENI come from the germline V gene. Trimming cost V 0 bases and J 4 bases, with 9 bases left between them. This CDR3 is CASSPPGLSTGELFF. In DNA form, the CDR3 reads TGTGCCAGCTCACCACCGGGGTTGAGCACCGGGGAGCTGTTTTTT.

This clone was observed a few times. V is TRBV4-3 and J is TRBJ2-1, with D perhaps TRBD1 (5 bases). The CDR3 contains 13 residues. The V end lost 0 bases, the J end lost 5 bases, and 5 bases lay between the germline ends. Germline V gives CDR1 LGHNA, CDR2 YSLEER. Written as DNA, the CDR3 is TGCGCCAGCAGCCAAGAGGGGCACAATGAGCAGTTCTTC. It yields the protein CASSQEGHNEQFF.

V usage is TRBV7-2 and J usage is TRBJ2-7; 10 nucleotides align to TRBD1. The trim removed 5 bases at V and 8 bases at J, leaving 6 bases unmatched. There are 13 residues in the CDR3. CDR1 and CDR2 from the germline V gene are SGHTA and FQGNSA. In DNA form, the CDR3 reads TGTGCCAGCAGCCCCCCGACAGGGGGCAAGCAGTACTTC. Encoded protein: CASSPPTGGKQYF.

This sequence joins TRBV7-2 and TRBJ2-5; D is unclear. With 1 base removed from V and 5 bases from J, the gap between germline ends came to 11 bases. The CDR3 sequence is 14 residues long. Germline V lookup: CDR1 SGHTA, CDR2 FQGNSA. The CDR3: CASSLGAAEETQYF. CDR3 bases: TGTGCCAGCAGCTTAGGGGCGGCAGAGGAGACCCAGTACTTC.

The chain couples TRBV5-4 to TRBJ2-5; TRBD2 agrees at 8 bases. The CDR3 totals 15 residues. The V gene end was trimmed by 0 bases and the J gene end by 2 bases; junction bases not matched to a gene: 3. Per germline, CDR1 SGHNT and CDR2 YYREEE (reference sequence). CDR3 in amino acids: CASSLAASGQETQYF. Here the CDR3 DNA reads TGTGCCAGCAGCTTGGCGGCTAGCGGGCAAGAGACCCAGTACTTC.

This clone was counted a few times. A read error is the likely source, as a far larger clone sits one nucleotide away. The J gene is TRBJ2-6, the V gene TRBV5-1; 12 bases match TRBD2. This CDR3 region has 17 residues. Per germline, CDR1 SGHRS and CDR2 YFSETQ. The DNA for the CDR3 is TGCGCCCGCAGCGCCCGACTAGCGGGGGCTGGGGCCAACGTCCTGACTTTC. The encoded protein is CARSARLAGAGANVLTF.

The chain joins TRBV9 to TRBJ2-7; 12 bases match TRBD1. The CDR3 runs to 14 residues. Germline CDR1 reads SGDLS; CDR2 reads YYNGEE. The trim removed 4 bases at V and 7 bases at J, leaving 6 bases unmatched. The CDR3 loop is CASSPGQGAGEQYF. CDR3 coding DNA: TGTGCCAGCAGCCCGGGACAGGGGGCTGGTGAGCAGTACTTC.

The gene calls are TRBV6-5 and TRBJ1-2, with D perhaps TRBD1 (5 bases). Trimming took 8 bases from V and 4 from J, leaving 17 bases between them. The CDR3 is made up of 14 amino acids. Germline V gene data show CDR1 as MNHEY and CDR2 as SVGAGI. CDR3 in amino acids: CASRLGQGTYGYTF. In DNA form, the CDR3 reads TGTGCCAGCCGCCTGGGCCAGGGAACCTATGGCTACACCTTC.

This clone was seen more than once but under ten times. The chain joins TRBV11-2 to TRBJ2-1, with 7 positions matching TRBD1. CDR1 and CDR2 from the germline V gene are SGHAT and FQNNGV. V lost 4 bases, J lost 9 bases, and 6 bases stayed unmatched. The CDR3 is 13 amino acids. CDR3: CASSSDRSGEQFF. Here the CDR3 DNA reads TGTGCCAGCAGCTCGGACAGGTCGGGTGAGCAGTTCTTC.

This clone came up a few times. The chain employs TRBV5-6 and TRBJ2-1; 8 nucleotides agree with TRBD2. Trimming at V came to 1 base and at J to 13 bases, leaving 4 bases not matched to a gene. From germline, CDR1 is SGHDT and CDR2 YYEEEE. This CDR3 has 12 residues. In nucleotides, the CDR3 is TGTGCCAGCAGCTTGAGGCTAGCGGGTCAGTTCTTC. This gives the protein CASSLRLAGQFF.

This clone has a handful of counts. The chain uses TRBV11-2 and TRBJ2-1, with 8 nucleotides matching TRBD2. The CDR3 covers 16 residues. J was trimmed by 7 bases and V by 4 bases; bases with no gene match: 12. From germline, CDR1 is SGHAT and CDR2 FQNNGV. CDR3 DNA: TGTGCCAGCAGCTCCCCTTCCATAGCGGGATCTAATGAGCAGTTCTTC. Translated, it gives CASSSPSIAGSNEQFF.